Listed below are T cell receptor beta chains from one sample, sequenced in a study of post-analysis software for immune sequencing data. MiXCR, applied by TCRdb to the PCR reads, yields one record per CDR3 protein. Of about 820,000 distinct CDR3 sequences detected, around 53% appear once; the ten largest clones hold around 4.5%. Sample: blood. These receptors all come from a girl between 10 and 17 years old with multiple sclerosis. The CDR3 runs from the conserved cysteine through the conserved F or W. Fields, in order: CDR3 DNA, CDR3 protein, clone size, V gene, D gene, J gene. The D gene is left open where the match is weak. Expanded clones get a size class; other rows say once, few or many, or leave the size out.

TGTGCCAGCAGCTTAGAGGATGGATACGAGCAGTACTTC	CASSLEDGYEQYF	few	TRBV7-9	-	TRBJ2-7
TGCAGTGCCGAGCGGGGGGGCAGAGATGAGCAGTTCTTC	CSAERGGRDEQFF	-	TRBV20-1	TRBD2	TRBJ2-1
TGTGCCAGCAGTCTAAAGCCACCCGATGCTCTATATAGCAATCAGCCCCAGCATTTT	CASSLKPPDALYSNQPQHF	-	TRBV27	-	TRBJ1-5
TGTGCCAGCAGTCAGTCTAGCGGTAGCACAGATACGCAGTATTTT	CASSQSSGSTDTQYF	-	TRBV3-1	TRBD2	TRBJ2-3
TGTGCCAGCAGCACCGGACAGGACCCTAACTATGGCTACACCTTC	CASSTGQDPNYGYTF	once	TRBV9	TRBD1	TRBJ1-2
TGTGCCAGCAGTGAATGGCGGGGCCCGTCGGCGAGTTCACCCCTCCACTTT	CASSEWRGPSASSPLHF	few	TRBV25-1	-	TRBJ1-6
TGTGCCATCCTAAAGGATGATACGCAGTATTTT	CAILKDDTQYF	once	TRBV11-2	-	TRBJ2-3
TGTGCCAGCAGCCTCCGGGACAGCCCCTATGGCTACACCTTC	CASSLRDSPYGYTF	-	TRBV5-5	TRBD1	TRBJ1-2
TGCAGCATGGACAGTACGCAAGAGACCCAGTACTTC	CSMDSTQETQYF	-	TRBV20-1	-	TRBJ2-5
TGCAGCGTTGAAGATCTGGGGACTAGCGGTCAAGAGACCCAGTACTTC	CSVEDLGTSGQETQYF	-	TRBV29-1	TRBD2	TRBJ2-5
TGTGCCAGCGGGGCCCGCGGTGGCGGGGGGGCGAATGAGCAGTTCTTC	CASGARGGGGANEQFF	-	TRBV6-1	TRBD2	TRBJ2-1
TGTGCCAGCAGTTTACAAGTCAGGGTGGACTACACCTTC	CASSLQVRVDYTF	few	TRBV12-3/TRBV12-4	-	TRBJ1-2
TGTGCCAGCCATCAACTCATGAACACTGAAGCTTTCTTT	CASHQLMNTEAFF	-	TRBV7-9	-	TRBJ1-1
TGCGCCAGCAGCTTGGTCGTCCAGAACTATGGCTACACCTTC	CASSLVVQNYGYTF	few	TRBV5-1	-	TRBJ1-2
TGTGCCAGCAGTTTCAGGGGCAGCTACACCTTC	CASSFRGSYTF	-	TRBV12-3/TRBV12-4	-	TRBJ1-2
TGCAGCGTTCCAGTTAGCGGGAGAGTCAGTAATGAGCAGTTCTTC	CSVPVSGRVSNEQFF	-	TRBV29-1	TRBD2	TRBJ2-1